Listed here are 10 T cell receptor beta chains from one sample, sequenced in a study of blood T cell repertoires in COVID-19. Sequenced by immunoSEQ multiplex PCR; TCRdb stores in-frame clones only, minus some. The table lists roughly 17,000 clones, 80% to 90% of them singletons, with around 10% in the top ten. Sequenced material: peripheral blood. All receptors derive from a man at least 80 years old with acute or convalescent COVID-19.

The CDR3 nucleotides read TGCGCCAGCTCGGGACAGGGTGGTTATAATTCACCCCTCCACTTT. Amino acid sequence: CASSGQGGYNSPLHF. The V and J genes are TRBV5-1 and TRBJ1-6, with TRBD1 matching 9 bases. V trimming: 7 bases; J trimming: 4 bases; junction bases outside the gene matches: 6. Germline CDR1 reads SGHRS; CDR2 reads YFSETQ. This CDR3 spans 15 amino acids.

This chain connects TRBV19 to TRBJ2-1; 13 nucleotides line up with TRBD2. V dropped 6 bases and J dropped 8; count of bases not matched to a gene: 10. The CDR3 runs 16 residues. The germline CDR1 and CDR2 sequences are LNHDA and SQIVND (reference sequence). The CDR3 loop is CASRTSGTSGEYEQFF. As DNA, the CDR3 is TGTGCCAGTAGAACATCCGGGACTAGCGGGGAGTATGAGCAGTTCTTC.

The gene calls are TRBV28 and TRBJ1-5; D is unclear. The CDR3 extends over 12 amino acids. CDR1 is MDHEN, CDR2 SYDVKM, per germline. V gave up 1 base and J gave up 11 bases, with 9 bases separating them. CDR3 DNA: TGTGCCAGCAGTTTATCCCGAGGGTCCCAGCATTTT. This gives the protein CASSLSRGSQHF.

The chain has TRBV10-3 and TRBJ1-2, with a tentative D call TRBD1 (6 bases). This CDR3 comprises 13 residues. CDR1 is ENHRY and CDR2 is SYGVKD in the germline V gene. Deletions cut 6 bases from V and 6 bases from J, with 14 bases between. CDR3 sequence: CAISEGQGNGYTF. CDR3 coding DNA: TGTGCCATCAGCGAAGGGCAGGGGAATGGCTACACCTTC.

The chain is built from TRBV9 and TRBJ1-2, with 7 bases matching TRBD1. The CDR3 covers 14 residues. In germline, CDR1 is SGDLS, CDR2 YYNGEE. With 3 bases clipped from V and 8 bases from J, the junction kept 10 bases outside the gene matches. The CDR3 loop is CASSAMTGLGGYTF. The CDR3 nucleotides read TGTGCCAGCAGCGCCATGACAGGGCTTGGGGGCTACACCTTC.

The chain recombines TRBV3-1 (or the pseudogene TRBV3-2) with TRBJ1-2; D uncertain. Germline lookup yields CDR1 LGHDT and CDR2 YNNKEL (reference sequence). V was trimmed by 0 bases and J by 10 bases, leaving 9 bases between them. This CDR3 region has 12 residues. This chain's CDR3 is CASSQEQLTYTF. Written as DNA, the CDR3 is TGTGCCAGCAGCCAAGAACAGCTAACCTACACCTTC.

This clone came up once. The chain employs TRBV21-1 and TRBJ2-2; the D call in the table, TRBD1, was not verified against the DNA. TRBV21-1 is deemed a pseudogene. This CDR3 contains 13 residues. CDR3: CASSAGGTGELFF. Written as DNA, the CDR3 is TGTGCCAGCAGCGCAGGGGGGACCGGGGAGCTGTTTTTT.

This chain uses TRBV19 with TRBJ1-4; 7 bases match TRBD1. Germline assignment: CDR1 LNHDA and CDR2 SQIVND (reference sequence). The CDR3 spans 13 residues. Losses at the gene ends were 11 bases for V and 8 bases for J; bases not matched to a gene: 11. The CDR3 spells CAVEDRPREKLFF. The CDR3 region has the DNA TGTGCCGTAGAGGACAGGCCTAGAGAAAAACTGTTTTTT.

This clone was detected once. The CDR3 is CSASQGNYGYTF. DNA of the CDR3: TGCAGTGCTAGTCAGGGGAACTATGGCTACACCTTC. V is TRBV20-1 and J is TRBJ1-2; D may be TRBD1 (6 bases). Deletions cut 3 bases from V and 2 bases from J, with 7 bases between. The CDR3 is 12 residues long. The V gene's germline CDR1 is DFQATT and CDR2 SNEGSKA (reference sequence).

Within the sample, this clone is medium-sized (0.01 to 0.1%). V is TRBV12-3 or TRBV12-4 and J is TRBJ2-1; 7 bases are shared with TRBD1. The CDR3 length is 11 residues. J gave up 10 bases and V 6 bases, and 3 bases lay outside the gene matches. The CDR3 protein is CASRSRGEQFF. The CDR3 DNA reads TGTGCCAGCAGGTCCAGGGGGGAGCAGTTCTTC.